The rows below give T cell receptor beta chains drawn from one sample of a study of T-cell memory formation after mild COVID-19. TCRdb analysed the 5' RACE reads with MiXCR anew, one entry per CDR3 protein. The top ten hold roughly an eighth of the sample, which has 470,000 or so distinct CDR3 sequences, approximately 18% seen once. Specimen: PBMCs or a T cell subset sorted from them (not recorded which). These receptors originate from an adult woman who had mild COVID-19 (a few samples of this study predate the infection). Cell type and time point are not known. Each CDR3 is given with its conserved first and last residue. The D gene is left open where the match is weak. Clone size is shown for a subset of rows, as once, few, many or a class of expanded clone.

j_call: TRBJ2-6
d_call: TRBD2
v_call: TRBV6-6
clone_size: .
cdr3_nt: TGTGCCAGCAGTTACTCGGCGGGAGGTGCTGGGGCCAACGTCCTGACTTTC
cdr3_aa: CASSYSAGGAGANVLTF

j_call: TRBJ1-1
d_call: .
v_call: TRBV29-1
clone_size: .
cdr3_nt: TGCAGCGGTGAGGGGACGAACACTGAAGCTCTCTTT
cdr3_aa: CSGEGTNTEALF

j_call: TRBJ2-1
d_call: .
v_call: TRBV20-1
clone_size: few
cdr3_nt: TGCAGTGCTCGCTCGCTACTAGGAAATGAGCAGTTCTTC
cdr3_aa: CSARSLLGNEQFF

j_call: TRBJ2-5
d_call: .
v_call: TRBV5-1
clone_size: few
cdr3_nt: TGCGCCAGCAGCTTGTTTCAGGGACAACAAGAGACCCAGTACTTC
cdr3_aa: CASSLFQGQQETQYF

j_call: TRBJ2-1
d_call: TRBD2
v_call: TRBV25-1
clone_size: .
cdr3_nt: TGTGCCAGCAGTGAATATCAGCGGGGGAGCAATGAGCAGTTCTTC
cdr3_aa: CASSEYQRGSNEQFF

j_call: TRBJ2-5
d_call: TRBD2
v_call: TRBV10-3
clone_size: .
cdr3_nt: TGTGCCATCAGTGTCGGGGGGGCGCAAGAGACCCAGTACTTC
cdr3_aa: CAISVGGAQETQYF

j_call: TRBJ2-1
d_call: TRBD2
v_call: TRBV7-6
clone_size: few
cdr3_nt: TGTGCCAGCAGCTTGGGGACTAGCGGGAGAAGCTACAATGAGCAGTTCTTC
cdr3_aa: CASSLGTSGRSYNEQFF

j_call: TRBJ1-2
d_call: TRBD1
v_call: TRBV12-3/TRBV12-4
clone_size: few
cdr3_nt: TGTGCCAGCAGTCGTACCGGGACAGGGCTTTTGGGCTACACCTTC
cdr3_aa: CASSRTGTGLLGYTF

j_call: TRBJ2-7
d_call: .
v_call: TRBV7-9
clone_size: .
cdr3_nt: TGTGCCAGCAGCTTGAGGAATACGGACGAGCAGTACTTC
cdr3_aa: CASSLRNTDEQYF

j_call: TRBJ2-7
d_call: .
v_call: TRBV20-1
clone_size: .
cdr3_nt: TGCAGTGCTGTGCCTTTAACGCGTGGGAAGTACGAGCAGTACTTC
cdr3_aa: CSAVPLTRGKYEQYF

j_call: TRBJ2-2
d_call: .
v_call: TRBV5-1
clone_size: many
cdr3_nt: TGCGCCAGCAGCTTGCCGGGTGAGAGTGTCCGGGAGCTGTTTTTT
cdr3_aa: CASSLPGESVRELFF

j_call: TRBJ2-3
d_call: TRBD2
v_call: TRBV6-5
clone_size: .
cdr3_nt: TGTGCCAGCAGTTTCACACTAGCGGGGGGAGCAGATACGCAGTATTTT
cdr3_aa: CASSFTLAGGADTQYF

j_call: TRBJ1-1
d_call: TRBD1
v_call: TRBV12-3/TRBV12-4
clone_size: few
cdr3_nt: TGTGCCAGCAGCCCGAGGACAGGGGGGCGGAACACTGAAGCTTTCTTT
cdr3_aa: CASSPRTGGRNTEAFF

j_call: TRBJ1-2
d_call: .
v_call: TRBV12-3/TRBV12-4
clone_size: few
cdr3_nt: TGTGCCAGCAGATCGGGCAGGACGAGTGGGTATGGCTACACCTTC
cdr3_aa: CASRSGRTSGYGYTF

j_call: TRBJ2-1
d_call: .
v_call: TRBV12-3/TRBV12-4
clone_size: few
cdr3_nt: TGTGCCAGCAGTTCCTTGACCGGGTTCATTACCTACAATGAGCAGTTCTTC
cdr3_aa: CASSSLTGFITYNEQFF

j_call: TRBJ2-1
d_call: TRBD2
v_call: TRBV11-2
clone_size: few
cdr3_nt: TGTGCCAGCAGCTTAGTAGGACTAGGAAATGAGCAGTTCTTC
cdr3_aa: CASSLVGLGNEQFF

j_call: TRBJ2-7
d_call: TRBD1
v_call: TRBV5-1
clone_size: many
cdr3_nt: TGCGCCAGCAGCTTGGGGGACAGTTCCTACGAGCAGTACTTC
cdr3_aa: CASSLGDSSYEQYF

j_call: TRBJ2-7
d_call: .
v_call: TRBV7-9
clone_size: .
cdr3_nt: TGTGCCAGCAGCCAGGCCGGCGCAATGAGCTCCTACGAGCAGTACTTC
cdr3_aa: CASSQAGAMSSYEQYF

j_call: TRBJ2-3
d_call: TRBD1
v_call: TRBV7-2
clone_size: .
cdr3_nt: TGTGCCAGCAGCGCGAATGGACAGGGGACATTCACAGATACGCAGTATTTT
cdr3_aa: CASSANGQGTFTDTQYF

j_call: TRBJ1-2
d_call: .
v_call: TRBV24-1
clone_size: .
cdr3_nt: TGTGCCACCAGTGGGCCAGGGGCGGCGGGAGAGCGCTATGGCTACACCTTC
cdr3_aa: CATSGPGAAGERYGYTF

j_call: TRBJ2-3
d_call: .
v_call: TRBV5-6
clone_size: .
cdr3_nt: TGTGCCAGCAGCTTGCGGGACGGCACAGATACGCAGTATTTT
cdr3_aa: CASSLRDGTDTQYF

j_call: TRBJ2-7
d_call: .
v_call: TRBV29-1
clone_size: .
cdr3_nt: TGCAGCGTTGAAGGGACCGTCACCTACGAGCAGTACTTC
cdr3_aa: CSVEGTVTYEQYF

j_call: TRBJ1-2
d_call: .
v_call: TRBV2
clone_size: .
cdr3_nt: TGTGCCAGCAGGCCAACGGACAGACCCCAAACTATCGGCTACACCTTC
cdr3_aa: CASRPTDRPQTIGYTF

j_call: TRBJ2-1
d_call: .
v_call: TRBV3-1
clone_size: .
cdr3_nt: TGTGCCAGCAGCCAAGCTAGCGTGACTTACAATGAGCAGTTCTTC
cdr3_aa: CASSQASVTYNEQFF

j_call: TRBJ2-2
d_call: .
v_call: TRBV29-1
clone_size: .
cdr3_nt: TGCAGCGTTGAATCACGGAACACCGGGGAGCTGTTTTTT
cdr3_aa: CSVESRNTGELFF

j_call: TRBJ2-7
d_call: .
v_call: TRBV24-1
clone_size: .
cdr3_nt: TGTGCCACCAGTGACCCCTCGTCCGGGTACGAGCAGTACTTC
cdr3_aa: CATSDPSSGYEQYF

j_call: TRBJ2-1
d_call: TRBD1
v_call: TRBV29-1
clone_size: .
cdr3_nt: TGCAGCGTTGACCGGGACAGGGTATCGACCTCCGATGAGCAGTTCTTC
cdr3_aa: CSVDRDRVSTSDEQFF

j_call: TRBJ2-6
d_call: .
v_call: TRBV20-1
clone_size: .
cdr3_nt: TGCAGTGCTGGGGCGGGGGCGAGATCTGGGGCCAACGTCCTGACTTTC
cdr3_aa: CSAGAGARSGANVLTF

j_call: TRBJ1-2
d_call: TRBD1
v_call: TRBV6-1
clone_size: few
cdr3_nt: TGTGCCGGCCGGACAGGGGCTGGCTACACCTTC
cdr3_aa: CAGRTGAGYTF

j_call: TRBJ2-3
d_call: .
v_call: TRBV21-1
clone_size: few
cdr3_nt: TGTGCCAGCAGCTGTCCCGGCGGGACAGATACGCAGTATTTT
cdr3_aa: CASSCPGGTDTQYF

j_call: TRBJ2-3
d_call: TRBD2
v_call: TRBV15
clone_size: .
cdr3_nt: TGTGCCACCAGCGGAGTAGCGGGAGCCACCGCTAGCACAGATACGCAGTATTTT
cdr3_aa: CATSGVAGATASTDTQYF

j_call: TRBJ2-3
d_call: TRBD1
v_call: TRBV12-5
clone_size: few
cdr3_nt: TGTGCTAGTGGTTTGGGGGGACAGGGGCGCACAGATACGCAGTATTTT
cdr3_aa: CASGLGGQGRTDTQYF

j_call: TRBJ1-4
d_call: TRBD1
v_call: TRBV7-9
clone_size: .
cdr3_nt: TGTGCCAGCAGCTCACTAGGACGGACAGGGGCTGAAAAACTGTTTTTT
cdr3_aa: CASSSLGRTGAEKLFF

j_call: TRBJ2-5
d_call: .
v_call: TRBV7-8
clone_size: .
cdr3_nt: TGTGCCAGCAGCTCCCTCTCGGAGACCCAGTACTTC
cdr3_aa: CASSSLSETQYF

j_call: TRBJ2-5
d_call: .
v_call: TRBV20-1
clone_size: .
cdr3_nt: TGCAGTGCTAGAGTGGGGGTAGGGACCCAGTACTTC
cdr3_aa: CSARVGVGTQYF

j_call: TRBJ2-1
d_call: .
v_call: TRBV24-1
clone_size: few
cdr3_nt: TGTGCCACCAGTGATTTGCAGCACGGGAATGAGCAGTTCTTC
cdr3_aa: CATSDLQHGNEQFF

j_call: TRBJ2-5
d_call: .
v_call: TRBV7-7
clone_size: .
cdr3_nt: TGTGCCAGCAGCCCGGCGATGCAAGAGACCCAGTACTTC
cdr3_aa: CASSPAMQETQYF

j_call: TRBJ2-2
d_call: TRBD2
v_call: TRBV12-3/TRBV12-4
clone_size: few
cdr3_nt: TGTGCCAGCAGTAAGACTAGCGGGAGAGGTACCGGGGAGCTGTTTTTT
cdr3_aa: CASSKTSGRGTGELFF

j_call: TRBJ2-6
d_call: .
v_call: TRBV20-1
clone_size: .
cdr3_nt: TGCAGTGCTAGAGCTCCAGGCCTCTCTGGGGCCAACGTCCTGACTTTC
cdr3_aa: CSARAPGLSGANVLTF

j_call: TRBJ2-1
d_call: TRBD2
v_call: TRBV24-1
clone_size: many
cdr3_nt: TGTGCCACCAGTAATAGCGGGACAAGCTCCTACAATGAGCAGTTCTTC
cdr3_aa: CATSNSGTSSYNEQFF

j_call: TRBJ2-7
d_call: .
v_call: TRBV5-1
clone_size: .
cdr3_nt: TGCGCCAGCAGCCCCGTACAGGGCGGTTTGAACGAGCAGTACTTC
cdr3_aa: CASSPVQGGLNEQYF

j_call: TRBJ2-6
d_call: .
v_call: TRBV7-2
clone_size: .
cdr3_nt: TGTGCCAGCAGCTTAGAACCAGGCGCATTCGGGGCCAACGTCCTGACTTTC
cdr3_aa: CASSLEPGAFGANVLTF

j_call: TRBJ2-7
d_call: .
v_call: TRBV11-2
clone_size: few
cdr3_nt: TGTGCCAGCAGCTCCCTCAGGGATCACGAGCAGTACTTC
cdr3_aa: CASSSLRDHEQYF

j_call: TRBJ2-7
d_call: TRBD2
v_call: TRBV29-1
clone_size: .
cdr3_nt: TGCAGCGCGGTGTGGGGACTAGCAAACTACGAGCAGTACTTC
cdr3_aa: CSAVWGLANYEQYF

j_call: TRBJ2-1
d_call: .
v_call: TRBV12-3/TRBV12-4
clone_size: few
cdr3_nt: TGTGCCAGCAGGGGTGGGCAATCCTACAATGAGCAGTTCTTC
cdr3_aa: CASRGGQSYNEQFF

j_call: TRBJ1-1
d_call: .
v_call: TRBV7-9
clone_size: many
cdr3_nt: TGTGCCAGCAGCTTACAGGGGGAAGCTTTCTTT
cdr3_aa: CASSLQGEAFF

j_call: TRBJ2-3
d_call: .
v_call: TRBV12-3/TRBV12-4
clone_size: many
cdr3_nt: TGTGCCAGCAGTTTTTCGGGGGTCGGCACAGATACGCAGTATTTT
cdr3_aa: CASSFSGVGTDTQYF

j_call: TRBJ2-1
d_call: .
v_call: TRBV29-1
clone_size: few
cdr3_nt: TGCAGCCACAGAAGCTCCTACAATGAGCAGTTCTTC
cdr3_aa: CSHRSSYNEQFF

j_call: TRBJ1-2
d_call: .
v_call: TRBV9
clone_size: .
cdr3_nt: TGTGCCAGCAGCGTAGGCGAAGGGAGCTATGGCTACACCTTC
cdr3_aa: CASSVGEGSYGYTF